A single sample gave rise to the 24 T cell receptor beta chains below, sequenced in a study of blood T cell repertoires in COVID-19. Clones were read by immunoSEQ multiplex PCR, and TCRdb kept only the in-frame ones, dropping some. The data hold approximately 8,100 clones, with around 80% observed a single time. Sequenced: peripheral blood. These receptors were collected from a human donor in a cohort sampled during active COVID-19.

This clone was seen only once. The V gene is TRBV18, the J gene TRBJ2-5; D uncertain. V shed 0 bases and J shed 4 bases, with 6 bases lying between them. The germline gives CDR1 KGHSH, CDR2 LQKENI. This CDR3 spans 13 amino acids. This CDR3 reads CASSPPSLETQYF. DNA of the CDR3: TGTGCCAGCTCACCACCGAGTTTAGAGACCCAGTACTTC. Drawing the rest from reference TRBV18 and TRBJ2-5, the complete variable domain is NAGVMQNPRHLVRRRGQEARLRCSPMKGHSHVYWYRQLPEEGLKFMVYLQKENIIDESGMPKERFSAEFPKEGPSILRIQQVVRGDSAAYFCASSPPSLETQYFGPGTRLLVL.

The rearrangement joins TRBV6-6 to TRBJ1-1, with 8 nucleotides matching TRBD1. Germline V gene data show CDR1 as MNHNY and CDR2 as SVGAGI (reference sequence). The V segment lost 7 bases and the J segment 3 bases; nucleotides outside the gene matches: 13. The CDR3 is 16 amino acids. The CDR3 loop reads CASTTARTGRDTEAFF. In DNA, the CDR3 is TGTGCCAGCACGACCGCACGGACAGGGCGGGACACTGAAGCTTTCTTT.

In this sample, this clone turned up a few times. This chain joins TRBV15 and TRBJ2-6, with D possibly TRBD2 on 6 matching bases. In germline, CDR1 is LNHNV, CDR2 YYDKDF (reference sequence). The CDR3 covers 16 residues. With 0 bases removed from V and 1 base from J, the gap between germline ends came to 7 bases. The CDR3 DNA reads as TGTGCCACCAGCAGAGACCGGGAGTCTGGGGCCAACGTCCTGACTTTC. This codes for CATSRDRESGANVLTF.

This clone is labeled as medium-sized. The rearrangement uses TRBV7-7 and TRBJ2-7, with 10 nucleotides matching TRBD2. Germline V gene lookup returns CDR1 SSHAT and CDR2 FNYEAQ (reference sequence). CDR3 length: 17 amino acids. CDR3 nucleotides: TGTGCTAGCAGCTTATCCTCCAAGCGGGAGGGCCGGGGAGAGCAGTACGTC. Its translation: CASSLSSKREGRGEQYV.

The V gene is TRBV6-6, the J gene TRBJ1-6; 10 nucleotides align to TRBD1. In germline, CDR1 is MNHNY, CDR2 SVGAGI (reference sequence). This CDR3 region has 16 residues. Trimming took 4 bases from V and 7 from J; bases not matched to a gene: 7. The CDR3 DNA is TGTGCCAGCAGTTCCGCGGACAGGGGGTTAAATTCACCCCTCCACTTT. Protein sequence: CASSSADRGLNSPLHF.

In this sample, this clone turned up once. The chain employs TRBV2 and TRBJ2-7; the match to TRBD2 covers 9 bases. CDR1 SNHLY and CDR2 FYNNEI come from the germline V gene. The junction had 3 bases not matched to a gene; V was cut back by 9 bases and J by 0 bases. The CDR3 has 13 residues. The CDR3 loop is CASSGGFSYEQYF. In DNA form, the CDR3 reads TGTGCCAGTAGCGGGGGCTTCTCCTACGAGCAGTACTTC.

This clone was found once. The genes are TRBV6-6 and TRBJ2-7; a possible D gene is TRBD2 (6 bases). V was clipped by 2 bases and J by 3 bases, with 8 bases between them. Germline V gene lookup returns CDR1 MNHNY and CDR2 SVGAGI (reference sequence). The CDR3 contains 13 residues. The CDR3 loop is CASSYGGNYEQYV. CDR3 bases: TGTGCCAGCAGTTACGGGGGGAACTACGAGCAGTACGTC.

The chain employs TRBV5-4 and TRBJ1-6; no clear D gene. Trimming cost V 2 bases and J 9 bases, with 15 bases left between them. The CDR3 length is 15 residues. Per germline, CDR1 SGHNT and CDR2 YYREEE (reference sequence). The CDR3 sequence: CASSLKPPPGSPLHF. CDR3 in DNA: TGTGCCAGCAGCTTAAAGCCCCCACCGGGTTCACCCCTCCACTTT.

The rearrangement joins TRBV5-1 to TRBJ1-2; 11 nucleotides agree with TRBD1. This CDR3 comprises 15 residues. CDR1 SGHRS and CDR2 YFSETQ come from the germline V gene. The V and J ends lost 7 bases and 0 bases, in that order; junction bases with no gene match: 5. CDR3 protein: CASSRDRGSNYGYTF. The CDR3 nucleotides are TGCGCCAGCTCCCGGGACAGGGGGTCTAACTATGGCTACACCTTC.

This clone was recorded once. DNA for the CDR3: TGTGCCAGCAGCCAAGATGTCGCGCAGGGACAGTACGAGCAGTACTTC. Its protein product is CASSQDVAQGQYEQYF. The chain joins TRBV4-2 to TRBJ2-7, with TRBD1 matching 7 bases. CDR3 length: 16 residues. V was clipped by 0 bases and J by 4 bases; unmatched bases: 9. Germline V gives CDR1 LGHNA, CDR2 YNFKEQ.

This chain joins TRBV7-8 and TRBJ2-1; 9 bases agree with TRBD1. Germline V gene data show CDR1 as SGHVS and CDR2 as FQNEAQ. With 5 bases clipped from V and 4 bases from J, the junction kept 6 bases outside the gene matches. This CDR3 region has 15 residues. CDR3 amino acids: CASSAGTGLYNEQFF. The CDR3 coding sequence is TGTGCCAGCAGCGCCGGGACAGGGTTGTACAATGAGCAGTTCTTC.

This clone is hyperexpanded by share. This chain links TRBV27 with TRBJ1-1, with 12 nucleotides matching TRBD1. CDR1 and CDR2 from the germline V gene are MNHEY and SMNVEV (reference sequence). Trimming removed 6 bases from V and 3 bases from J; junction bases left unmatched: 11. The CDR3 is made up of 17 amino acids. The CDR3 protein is CASRAGTGGAGDTEAFF. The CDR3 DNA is TGTGCCAGCAGAGCCGGGACAGGGGGCGCGGGGGACACTGAAGCTTTCTTT.

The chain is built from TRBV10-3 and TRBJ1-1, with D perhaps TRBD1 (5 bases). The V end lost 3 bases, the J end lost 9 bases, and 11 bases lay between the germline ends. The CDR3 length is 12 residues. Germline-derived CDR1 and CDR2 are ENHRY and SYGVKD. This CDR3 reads CAISDLDSKAFF. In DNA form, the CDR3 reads TGTGCCATCAGTGACCTCGACAGCAAAGCTTTCTTT.

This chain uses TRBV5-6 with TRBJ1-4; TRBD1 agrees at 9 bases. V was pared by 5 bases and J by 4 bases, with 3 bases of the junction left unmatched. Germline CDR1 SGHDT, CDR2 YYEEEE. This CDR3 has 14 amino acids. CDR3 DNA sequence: TGTGCCAGCAGTGAGACAGGGGGTAATGAAAAACTGTTTTTT. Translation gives CASSETGGNEKLFF.

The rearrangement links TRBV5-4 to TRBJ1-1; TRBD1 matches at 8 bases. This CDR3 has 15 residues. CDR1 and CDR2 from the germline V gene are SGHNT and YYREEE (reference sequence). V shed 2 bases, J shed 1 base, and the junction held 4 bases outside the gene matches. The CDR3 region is CASSFLGTGNTEAFF. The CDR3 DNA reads TGTGCCAGCAGCTTCCTTGGGACAGGGAACACTGAAGCTTTCTTT.

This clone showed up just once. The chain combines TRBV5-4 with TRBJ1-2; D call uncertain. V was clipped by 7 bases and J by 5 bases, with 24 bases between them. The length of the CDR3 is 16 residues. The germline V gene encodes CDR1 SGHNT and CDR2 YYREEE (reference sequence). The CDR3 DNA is TGTGCCAGCGGGTCACAGCAACCTAATAATTTTTATGGCTACACCTTC. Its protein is CASGSQQPNNFYGYTF.

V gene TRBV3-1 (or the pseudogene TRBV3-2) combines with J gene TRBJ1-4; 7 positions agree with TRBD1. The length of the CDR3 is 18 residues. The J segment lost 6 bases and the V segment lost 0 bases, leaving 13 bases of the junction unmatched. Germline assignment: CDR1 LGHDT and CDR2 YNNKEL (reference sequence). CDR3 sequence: CASSQDFFSTGRDEKLFF. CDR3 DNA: TGTGCCAGCAGCCAAGATTTTTTTTCGACAGGGAGAGATGAAAAACTGTTTTTT.

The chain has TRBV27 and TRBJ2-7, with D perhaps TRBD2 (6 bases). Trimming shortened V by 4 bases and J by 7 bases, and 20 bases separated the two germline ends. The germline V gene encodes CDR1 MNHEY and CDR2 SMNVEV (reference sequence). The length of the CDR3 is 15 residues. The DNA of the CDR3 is TGTGCCAGCAGTTCTAGCGTGGTTTCCTACGATGAGCAGTACTTC. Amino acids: CASSSSVVSYDEQYF.

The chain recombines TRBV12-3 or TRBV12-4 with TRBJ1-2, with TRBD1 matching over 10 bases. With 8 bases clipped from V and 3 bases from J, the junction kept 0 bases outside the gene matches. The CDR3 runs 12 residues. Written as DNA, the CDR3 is TGTGCCAGCGGACAGGGGGACTATGGCTACACCTTC. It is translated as CASGQGDYGYTF.

CDR3 coding DNA: TGTGCCAGCTCGATGGAGACAGGGGTTAGCAATCAGCCCCAGCATTTT. This translates into CASSMETGVSNQPQHF. The rearrangement uses TRBV18 and TRBJ1-5; 8 bases match TRBD1. The CDR3 consists of 16 residues. After removal of 6 bases from V and 0 bases from J, the junction contained 7 bases not matched to a gene. The germline gives CDR1 KGHSH, CDR2 LQKENI. Based on the CDR3 plus reference TRBV18 and TRBJ1-5, the full variable domain is NAGVMQNPRHLVRRRGQEARLRCSPMKGHSHVYWYRQLPEEGLKFMVYLQKENIIDESGMPKERFSAEFPKEGPSILRIQQVVRGDSAAYFCASSMETGVSNQPQHFGDGTRLSIL.

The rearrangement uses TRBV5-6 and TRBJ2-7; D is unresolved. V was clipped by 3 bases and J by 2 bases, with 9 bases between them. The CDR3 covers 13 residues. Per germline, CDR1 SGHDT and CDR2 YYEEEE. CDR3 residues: CASSSVRTYEQYF. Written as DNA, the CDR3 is TGTGCCAGCAGCTCGGTCAGGACCTACGAGCAGTACTTC.

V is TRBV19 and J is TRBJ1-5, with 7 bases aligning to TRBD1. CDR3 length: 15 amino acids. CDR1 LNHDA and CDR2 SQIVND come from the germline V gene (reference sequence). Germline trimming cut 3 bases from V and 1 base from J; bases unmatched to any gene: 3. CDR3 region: CASSIEQGSNQPQHF. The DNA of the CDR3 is TGTGCCAGTAGTATTGAACAGGGGAGCAATCAGCCCCAGCATTTT. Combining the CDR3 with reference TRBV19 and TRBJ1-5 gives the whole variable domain DGGITQSPKYLFRKEGQNVTLSCEQNLNHDAMYWYRQDPGQGLRLIYYSQIVNDFQKGDIAEGYSVSREKKESFPLTVTSAQKNPTAFYLCASSIEQGSNQPQHFGDGTRLSIL.

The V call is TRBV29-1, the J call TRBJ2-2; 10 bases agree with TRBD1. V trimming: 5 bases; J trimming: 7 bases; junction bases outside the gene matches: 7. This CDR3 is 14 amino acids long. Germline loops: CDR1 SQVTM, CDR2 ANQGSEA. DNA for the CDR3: TGCAGCGTTAAGACAGGGGGCCGAGACGGGGAGCTGTTTTTT. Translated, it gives CSVKTGGRDGELFF.

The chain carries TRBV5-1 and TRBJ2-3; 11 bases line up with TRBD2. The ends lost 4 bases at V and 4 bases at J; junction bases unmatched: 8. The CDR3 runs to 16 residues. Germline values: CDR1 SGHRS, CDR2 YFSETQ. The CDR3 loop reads CASSPTSGMVADTQYF. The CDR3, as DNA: TGCGCCAGCAGCCCGACTAGCGGGATGGTGGCAGATACGCAGTATTTT.